Below are 9 T cell receptor beta chains sequenced from a single sample in a study of blood T cell repertoires in COVID-19. The assay was immunoSEQ multiplex PCR, and TCRdb's table has in-frame clones only and misses some. The sample records about 270,000 clones, roughly 86% being singletons. The sample comprised peripheral blood. The source of these receptors is a man aged 35-49 years with active or convalescent COVID-19.

This chain connects TRBV4-1 to TRBJ1-5, with TRBD1 matching 7 bases. The V gene end was trimmed by 3 bases and the J gene end by 9 bases; junction bases not matched to a gene: 11. Germline CDR1 and CDR2: MGHRA and YSYEKL. There are 15 residues in the CDR3. The CDR3 DNA is TGCGCCAGCAGCCAGGCCGGGGACAGCCCAGGGCCCCAGCATTTT. Encoded protein: CASSQAGDSPGPQHF.

The CDR3 here is CASSLQGRSYEQYF. The CDR3 DNA reads as TGTGCCAGCAGCTTACAGGGGAGGTCCTACGAGCAGTACTTC. This chain uses TRBV5-5 with TRBJ2-7; the D gene is possibly TRBD1 (7 bases). The CDR3 is made up of 14 amino acids. Germline-derived CDR1 and CDR2 are SGHKS and YYEKEE (reference sequence). Trimming took off 2 bases at V and 1 base at J, with 10 bases between the two ends.

The CDR3 DNA reads as TGTGCCACCAGTGATTCCGGGCCCGGGGGGAGCTATGGCTACACCTTC. It specifies CATSDSGPGGSYGYTF. V is TRBV24-1 and J is TRBJ1-2; TRBD1 is a possible D gene (5 bases). In germline, CDR1 is KGHDR, CDR2 SFDVKD. This CDR3 contains 16 residues. V was pared by 2 bases and J by 4 bases, with 16 bases between.

V and J are TRBV28 and TRBJ1-4; no clear D. Trimming took 4 bases from V and 14 from J, leaving 17 bases between them. The CDR3 is made up of 13 amino acids. Germline loops: CDR1 MDHEN, CDR2 SYDVKM. DNA for the CDR3: TGTGCCAGCAGTTGGATCTCCCGAGGGTTGCTGTTTTTT. Its translation: CASSWISRGLLFF.

The chain carries TRBV7-6 and TRBJ2-2, with D possibly being TRBD2 (5 bases). V lost 5 bases, J lost 1 base, and 8 bases lay in between. The CDR3 loop spans 14 amino acids. CDR1 SGHVS and CDR2 FNYEAQ come from the germline V gene. CDR3: CASSVGVNTGELFF. Written as DNA, the CDR3 is TGTGCCAGCAGCGTGGGAGTGAACACCGGGGAGCTGTTTTTT.

The chain joins TRBV10-1 to TRBJ2-7; a possible D gene is TRBD2 (7 bases). CDR3 length: 13 amino acids. Germline V CDR1 and CDR2: WNHNN, SYGVQD (reference sequence). V was clipped by 8 bases and J by 2 bases, with 13 bases between them. The CDR3 reads CASSPGGAYEQYF. Here the CDR3 DNA reads TGCGCCAGCTCCCCGGGGGGCGCCTACGAGCAGTACTTC.

The chain combines TRBV7-9 with TRBJ1-1, with D maybe TRBD1 (6 bases). The V end was cut by 3 bases, the J end by 5 bases, with 16 bases between. Germline V gene data show CDR1 as SEHNR and CDR2 as FQNEAQ (reference sequence). This CDR3 spans 15 amino acids. CDR3 sequence reads: CASSLAGVYGTEAFF. The CDR3 bases are TGTGCCAGCAGCTTGGCAGGGGTATACGGTACTGAAGCTTTCTTT.

The chain has TRBV28 and TRBJ1-1; the D gene is possibly TRBD1 (6 bases). CDR3 length equals 15 residues. CDR1 and CDR2 from the germline V gene are MDHEN and SYDVKM. Trimming removed 2 bases from V and 4 bases from J, with 14 bases in between. The CDR3 DNA follows: TGTGCCAGCAGTTTAGTTGGGGCCAGGGGCACTGAAGCTTTCTTT. Residues: CASSLVGARGTEAFF.

CDR3 sequence (DNA): TGTGCCAGCAGCCAAGCCAGGGGCCGGGGGGCCTCTGGAAACACCATATATTTT. Its protein is CASSQARGRGASGNTIYF. The chain recombines TRBV4-2 with TRBJ1-3, with D tentatively TRBD1 (6 bases). CDR1 is LGHNA and CDR2 is YNFKEQ in the germline V gene. Deletions cut 1 base from V and 0 bases from J, with 16 bases between. The CDR3 is 18 amino acids.